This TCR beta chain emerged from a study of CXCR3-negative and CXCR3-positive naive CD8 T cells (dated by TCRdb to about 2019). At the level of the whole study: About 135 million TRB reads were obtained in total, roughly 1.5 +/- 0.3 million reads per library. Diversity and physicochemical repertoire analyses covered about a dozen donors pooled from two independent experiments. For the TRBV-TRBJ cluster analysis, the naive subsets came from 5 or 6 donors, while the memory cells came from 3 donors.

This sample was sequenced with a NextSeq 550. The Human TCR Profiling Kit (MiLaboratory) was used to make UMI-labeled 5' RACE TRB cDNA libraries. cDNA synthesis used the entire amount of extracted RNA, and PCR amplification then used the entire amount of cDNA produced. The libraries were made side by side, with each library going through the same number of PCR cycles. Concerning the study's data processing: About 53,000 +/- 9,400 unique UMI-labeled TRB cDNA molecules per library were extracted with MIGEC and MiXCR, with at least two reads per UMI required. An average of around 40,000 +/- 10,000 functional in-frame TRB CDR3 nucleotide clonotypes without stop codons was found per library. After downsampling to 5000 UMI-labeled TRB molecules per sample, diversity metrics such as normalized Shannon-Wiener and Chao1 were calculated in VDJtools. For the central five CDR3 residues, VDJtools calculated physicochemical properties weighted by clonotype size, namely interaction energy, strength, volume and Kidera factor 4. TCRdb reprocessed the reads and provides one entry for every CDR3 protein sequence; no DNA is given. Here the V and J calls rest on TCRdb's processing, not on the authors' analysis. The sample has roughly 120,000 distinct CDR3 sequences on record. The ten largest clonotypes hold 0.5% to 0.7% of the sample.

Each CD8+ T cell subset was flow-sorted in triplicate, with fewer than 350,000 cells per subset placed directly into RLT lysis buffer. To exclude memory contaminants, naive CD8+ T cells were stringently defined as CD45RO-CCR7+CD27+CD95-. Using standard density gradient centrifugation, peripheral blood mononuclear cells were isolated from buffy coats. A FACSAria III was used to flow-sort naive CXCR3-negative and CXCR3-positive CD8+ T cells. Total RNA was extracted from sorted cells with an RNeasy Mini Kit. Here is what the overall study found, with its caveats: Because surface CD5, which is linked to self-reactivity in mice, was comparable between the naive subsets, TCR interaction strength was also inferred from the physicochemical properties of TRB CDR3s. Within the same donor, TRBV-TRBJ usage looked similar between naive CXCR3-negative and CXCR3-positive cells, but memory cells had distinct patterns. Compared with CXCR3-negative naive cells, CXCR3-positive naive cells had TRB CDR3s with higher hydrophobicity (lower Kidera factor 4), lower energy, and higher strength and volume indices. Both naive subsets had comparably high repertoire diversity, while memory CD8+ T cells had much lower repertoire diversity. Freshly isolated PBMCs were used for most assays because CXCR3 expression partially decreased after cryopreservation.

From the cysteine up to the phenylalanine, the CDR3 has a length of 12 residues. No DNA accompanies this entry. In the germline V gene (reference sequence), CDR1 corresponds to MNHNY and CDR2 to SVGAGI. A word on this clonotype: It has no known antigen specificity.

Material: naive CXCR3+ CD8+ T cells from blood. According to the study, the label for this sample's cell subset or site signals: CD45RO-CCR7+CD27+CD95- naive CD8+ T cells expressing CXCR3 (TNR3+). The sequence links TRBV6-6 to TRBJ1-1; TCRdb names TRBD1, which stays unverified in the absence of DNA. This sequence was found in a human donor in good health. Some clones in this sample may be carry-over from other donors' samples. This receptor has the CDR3 CASSLQGLEAFF.